The sample holds many counts of the clone carrying this T cell receptor beta chain. Its antigen is undetermined. Unique molecular identifiers were in the cDNA, with template-switch universal primer binding. Via MiXCR, TCRdb re-called the 5' RACE reads, giving one row per CDR3 protein. The sample lists some 590,000 distinct CDR3 sequences; 9% to 10% were seen once. This specimen comes from a study of identical twins. General study results and limits: Memory repertoires showed no such pattern, whereas abundant cord blood beta clonotypes carried fewer insertions. Models, which agreed with sharing between unrelated individuals, nonetheless underestimated the out-of-frame TCR alpha sharing seen in monozygotic twins.

The CDR3 extends over 15 amino acids. Germline V gene sequence: CDR1 SGHTA, CDR2 FQGNSA. The trim removed 5 bases at V and 7 bases at J, leaving 6 bases unmatched. This same sample was also taken into another study, of yellow fever vaccine responses in identical twins.

This TCR was sampled from a woman younger than 30 in good health. Sequencing used PBMCs. The chain is built from TRBV7-2 and TRBJ2-1; TRBD2 matches at 12 bases. The CDR3 DNA reads as TGTGCCAGCAGCCCGACTAGCGGGGGATGGAATGAGCAGTTCTTC. This sequence encodes CASSPTSGGWNEQFF.